The present T cell receptor (beta chain) was sequenced within a study of neurological immune-mediated disorders. Study-wide results and caveats: The greatest TCR clonal expansion occurred in HTLV-1-associated myelopathy and the least in multiple sclerosis, which fell below healthy controls. CDR3 amino acid sequences found in expanded clones were never shared across subjects, suggesting private repertoires in all groups.

This clonotype is judged medium-sized. Its target is not known. Template-switch 5'RACE cDNA synthesis added a 10-nucleotide unique molecular identifier. Each CDR3 protein is one row after TCRdb ran MiXCR on the 5' RACE reads. The table records some 20,000 distinct CDR3 sequences, approximately 15% of them present only once. Libraries from sorted cells used 900,000 or so T cells (CD4+ or CD8+). The CDR3 has 14 amino acids. The ends were cut back, 7 bases at V and 5 bases at J, with 14 bases in the middle. The sequencing sample was made of CD4+ T cells from blood. This TCR came from a woman in her fifties or sixties with HTLV-1-associated myelopathy (HAM/TSP). The chain recombines TRBV12-3 or TRBV12-4 with TRBJ2-2, with D maybe TRBD2 (6 bases). CDR3 residues: CASTRLVRTGELFF. CDR3 bases: TGTGCCAGCACCAGACTAGTTCGGACCGGGGAGCTGTTTTTT.